This T cell receptor beta chain was obtained from a study of blood T cell repertoires in COVID-19. Study details: T cells, B-cell-depleted T cells, or PBMCs supplied cDNA or gDNA.

Original processing methods: Estimated nucleated cell counts came from reference gene primer amplification. Here immunoSEQ multiplex PCR was the method, and the copy in TCRdb shows in-frame clones only, minus some. From that table come the V and J calls and clone size; the DNA was used to work out D and trimming. The profile shows over 50,000 clones, just under 80% of them singletons. Source material: peripheral blood. This clonotype was obtained from a human donor with active or convalescent COVID-19. The donor label of this sample is uncertain.

CDR3 nucleotides: TGTGCCAGCAGCAGCTTGGGGGGGAAAGGGGGCTACACCTTC. Its protein is CASSSLGGKGGYTF. The chain links TRBV2 to TRBJ1-2, with a weak D call TRBD1 (5 bases). The CDR3 has 14 residues. With 6 bases removed from V and 8 bases from J, the gap between germline ends came to 19 bases. Germline V gene lookup returns CDR1 SNHLY and CDR2 FYNNEI. Using reference TRBV2 and TRBJ1-2 for the parts outside the CDR3, the full variable domain is EPEVTQTPSHQVTQMGQEVILRCVPISNHLYFYWYRQILGQKVEFLVSFYNNEISEKSEIFDDQFSVERPDGSNFTLKIRSTKLEDSAMYFCASSSLGGKGGYTFGSGTRLTVV.